The entry below describes one TCR beta chain. The antigen it binds to is not known. Per-nucleotide qualities are absent, and no much larger clonotype sits a single base away. The data are from a study of shared clonotypes between healthy human individuals (dated by TCRdb to 2020 to 2021). For the study in its entirety: The cohort included three men and a couple of women between 18 and 49 years of age. Between about 0.8 and 9 billion PBMCs per donor were obtained by leukapheresis. To increase sequencing depth and limit assay-specific biases, different laboratories used diverse techniques to prepare libraries and sequence TCR repertoires. To estimate repertoire size and how much clonotype sharing occurs between individuals, the study deeply sequenced the blood TCR repertoires of five or six healthy adults. For each donor, three plates each were used for CD4 naive and CD4 memory, two plates were used for CD8 naive, and one plate was used for CD8 memory.

The donors were healthy, HIV-negative adults with no recently reported acute infections or vaccinations. Every donor was a Caucasian adult living in Nashville, Tennessee, USA. Magnetic negative selection was used to enrich CD4+ T cells, after which naive cells were positively selected on CD45RA and the negative fraction became the memory subset. Blood was obtained by leukapheresis, after which PBMCs were separated by Ficoll-Histopaque density gradient centrifugation and cryopreserved in liquid nitrogen vapor phase. Purity and quantity of every magnetically sorted T cell population were checked by analytical flow cytometry. Each sorted fraction had its genomic DNA isolated and then quantified by UV absorbance on a Nanodrop 2000c. Using the deep immunoSEQ assay, multiplex PCR amplified TCR CDR3 regions from genomic DNA. Genomic DNA extracted from each cell subset was distributed evenly over all wells of several immunoSEQ 96-well plates, and each plate served as one replicate. Each replicate PCR for sorted subsets received around 200 ng genomic DNA, equal to around 32,000 T cell genomes. The purified libraries were quantified using a Qubit 3.0 fluorometer, sized with a Bioanalyzer 2100, and then quantified again using the KAPA Library Quantification kit. Every immunoSEQ 96-well plate was sequenced on a dedicated single-read 150-cycle Illumina NextSeq 550 flow cell. In the original analysis: Because the immunoSEQ output included only junctional sequences and no quality scores, the filtering could not be the same as the filtering used for full-length reads. To assign V/J genes and CDR3, sequences were annotated using PyIR, a Python wrapper for IgBLAST v1.9, with IMGT germline references. Reads were filtered out if the reads had weak V/J assignments (E-value above 1e-6), no CDR3, stop codons, out-of-frame junctions, or ambiguous translated residues. A V3J clonotype was defined by an identical inferred V gene, J gene, and CDR3 amino acid sequence. The percentage overlap between two repertoires was calculated by dividing the number of shared unique clonotypes by the size of the smaller repertoire. Repertoire richness was assessed with RTK rarefaction, the Chao1 estimator, and Recon v2.1 estimates of unobserved clonotypes. OLGA was used to compute generation probabilities for all TCRbeta clonotypes that the gDNA method yielded from several donors. Not all clones reach the TCRdb copy of this immuneACCESS table, which keeps in-frame sequences only. Checked studies attribute under half of the gap to unresolved V genes and leave the rest unexplained. V and J calls and clone size are copied from that table; D and trimming were computed from the DNA. The sample records roughly 1.4 million clones, approximately 98.5% of which are singletons. Of the sample, about 0.35% falls within the top ten clones.

The study at large found these results: Even with the large sequencing depth, rarefaction of the sorted-subset datasets indicated that sequencing was incomplete. Only blood was sampled, and tissue TCR repertoires likely differ from those in blood. The small number of donors limited the genetic and exposure-history diversity represented. Larger estimated clonotype richness was generally found for naive subsets than for memory subsets. Compared with non-shared clonotypes, the clonotypes found in all four sorted-subset donors had higher generation probabilities. Based on pairwise subsampling, the degree of clonotype sharing among donors was expected to be affected by sequencing depth. Sharing across a few donors was observed for 4.5% to 6.5% of naive CD4, about 4% of naive CD8, over 2% of memory CD4, and around 0.4% of memory CD8 clonotypes.

The sequencing input was naive CD4+ T cells sorted from blood. The sample's cell subset or site label, in plain terms: CD45RA+ positively selected. The receptor comes from a man younger than 40 in good health.

At the DNA level, the sequence is TGTGCCAGCAGTGAGGGGACAGGGTGGGTATGGAACACTGAAGCTTTCTTT. Its product reads: CASSEGTGWVWNTEAFF. The rearranged chain carries TRBV6-1 and TRBJ1-1; the junction holds 9 bases that match TRBD1. CDR1 and CDR2 are read off the germline V gene as MNHNS and SASEGT. Ends trimmed: V by 3 bases, J by 1 base; bases unmatched to a gene: 9. The CDR3 numbers 17 residues from cysteine through phenylalanine. The DNA shown is the 51-base CDR3, in frame from base 1.